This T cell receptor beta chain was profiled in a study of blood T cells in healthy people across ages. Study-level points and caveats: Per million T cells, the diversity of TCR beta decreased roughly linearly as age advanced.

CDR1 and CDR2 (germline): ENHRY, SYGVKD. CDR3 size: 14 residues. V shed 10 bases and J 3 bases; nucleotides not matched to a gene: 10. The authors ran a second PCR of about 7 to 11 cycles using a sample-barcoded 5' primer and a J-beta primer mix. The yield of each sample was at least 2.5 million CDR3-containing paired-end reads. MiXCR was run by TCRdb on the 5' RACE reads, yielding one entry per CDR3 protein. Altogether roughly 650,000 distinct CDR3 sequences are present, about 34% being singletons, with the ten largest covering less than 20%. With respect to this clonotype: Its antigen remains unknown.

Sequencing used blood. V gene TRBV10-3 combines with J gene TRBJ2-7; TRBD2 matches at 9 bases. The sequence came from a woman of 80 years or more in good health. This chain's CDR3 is CATLPGTSFYEQYF. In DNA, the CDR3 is TGTGCCACCTTACCCGGGACTAGCTTCTACGAGCAGTACTTC.